This T cell receptor beta chain emerged from a study of graft-versus-host responses after intestinal transplantation. About the study: Recipients uniformly received anti-thymocyte globulin induction, followed by tacrolimus and steroids for around 3 years.

Study-wide points: Among circulating GvH clones, peak levels were associated with early post-transplant declines in HvG clones. Present in recipient marrow, GvH clones included some that appeared first in ileum or blood.

Intraepithelial and lamina propria lymphocytes were isolated from graft specimens. About this clone itself: What it binds is unknown.

The germline gives CDR1 WSHSY, CDR2 SAAADI. The CDR3 consists of 14 residues. The ends lost 2 bases at V and 10 bases at J; junction bases unmatched: 5. Some clones are missing from TCRdb's copy, which holds only in-frame ones; the method was immunoSEQ multiplex PCR. The table lists 25,000 to 30,000 clones, about four fifths of them singletons. This TCR came from a human patient who received an intestinal transplant, so some T cells may come from the graft donor. The source was ileum tissue, collected 98 days after intestinal transplantation. The chain carries TRBV10-2 and TRBJ1-6; 7 bases are a match to TRBD1. This chain's CDR3 is CASSEQGVGSPLHF. CDR3 bases: TGCGCCAGCAGTGAGCAGGGGGTCGGGTCACCCCTCCACTTT.